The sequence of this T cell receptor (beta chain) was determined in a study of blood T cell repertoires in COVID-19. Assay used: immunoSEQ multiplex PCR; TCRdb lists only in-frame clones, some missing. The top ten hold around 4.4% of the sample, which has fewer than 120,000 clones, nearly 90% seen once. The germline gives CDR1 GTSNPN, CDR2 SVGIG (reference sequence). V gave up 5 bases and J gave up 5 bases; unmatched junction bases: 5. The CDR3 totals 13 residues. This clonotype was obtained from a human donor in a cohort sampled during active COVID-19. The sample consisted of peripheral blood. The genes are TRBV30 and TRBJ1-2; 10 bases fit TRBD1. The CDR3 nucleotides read TGTGCCTGGTCGTCGGACAGGGGGTATGGCTACACCTTC. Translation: CAWSSDRGYGYTF.